This T cell receptor (beta chain) was captured by sequencing in a study of cytomegalovirus exposure and HLA in healthy donors (dated by TCRdb to about 2017). In terms of the full investigation: In an earlier analysis of approximately 500 of the donors, approximately 260 Gb of sequence data and some 120 million unique TCR beta sequences from about 190 million T cells were reported. Approximately 310 gigabases of sequencing data and approximately 85 million unique TCR sequences were included in an early release covering 550 to 800 HLA-typed donors. The genetic ancestry cluster associated with self-reported Caucasian donors included over 65% of the approximately 430 genotyped donors. The aim of the study was to test whether cataloging public T cell receptors could identify signatures of past pathogen exposure. The study used immunosequencing to profile the T cell repertoires of some 600 subjects and linked those repertoires to cytomegalovirus serostatus. Besides the first cohort of around 670 subjects, a separate validation cohort made up of 120 different subjects was used. To predict cytomegalovirus infection status, the study combined high-throughput TCR immunosequencing, statistical association of individual TCRs with disease status, and machine learning. A later analysis re-examined previously published TCR beta repertoires from just over 650 donors and added high-resolution HLA genotyping to investigate patterns of TCR occurrence. Rather than drawing on any new phenotypic data, the later analysis identified candidate immune exposures from TCR beta sequences and the way those sequences occurred across donors. To decide whether each TCR beta V gene segment behaved as functional or pseudogenic, an earlier analysis of approximately 620 of the donors relied on high-throughput TCR beta sequencing. Alongside the repertoire data, information on donor age, sex, ethnicity and CMV serostatus was compiled. Genome-wide SNP genotypes for about three fifths of the roughly 700 donors were used in a later genetic analysis, which treated that subset as a discovery cohort. All discovery cohort repertoires had been generated on a single sequencing platform. Both class I and class II loci were covered by HLA typing, at four-digit resolution. The number of donors typed differed by locus, with roughly 629-640 for A, B, C, DRB1 and DQB1, around 500 for DQA1, about 610 for DPA1, and some 440 for DPB1. Roughly 5 DR-DQ haplotypes were handled as single units for association and clustering, since linkage in the cohort was strong. Among 398 genotyped donors of the cohort, an average of roughly 230,000 unique TCR beta nucleotide sequences was sequenced per donor, of which roughly 17% were non-productive.

Study-wide conclusions, independent of this receptor: Assigning TCR associations to individual alleles was difficult when HLA alleles, especially DR and DQ, strongly co-occurred. In a later analysis, most CMV-associated TCR beta chains were found to appear HLA-restricted, with HLA associations seemingly driven largely by CMV exposure. A total of 150 to 200 TCR beta chains were listed by the study as associated with cytomegalovirus. A later analysis associated about 17,000 TCR beta sequences with specific HLA alleles at a false discovery rate of 0.05. In vitro tests confirmed that a few of the cytomegalovirus-associated TCR beta chains recognize cytomegalovirus antigens. Sequencing depth was assumed to be roughly uniform across donors in the presence/absence analyses, though that assumption may not hold. In a later analysis, TCR association rates were found to vary across HLA loci, with the most associated TCRs seen for DRB1 alleles and the fewest for HLA-C alleles. It was suggested by the authors that the approach could potentially be generalized to other disease states and immunological phenotypes. HLA typing was unavailable for some donors at each locus, so association tests used only the typed subset. Immune exposure information for the cohort was limited to CMV serostatus. Some IMGT-functional V segments, including TRBV6-2 and TRBV6-3, could not be distinguished by the 87-base-pair reads and were therefore excluded. Because counts were too low, roughly 17 rarely observed V segments, including chromosome 9 orphons, were left out of the earlier analysis of some 600 of the donors. According to a later analysis, parvovirus B19, influenza, CMV and Epstein-Barr virus appeared linked to several top co-occurrence clusters. Only TCR beta chains were sequenced in this cohort, and the absence of alpha or paired-chain data limited detectable features. Correlated functional status among segregating V segments might reflect linkage disequilibrium, but an unknown experimental factor could not be ruled out. A later genetic analysis associated a missense DCLRE1C variant with V-gene and J-gene trimming of TCR beta chains, and an independent cohort replicated the association. A later genetic analysis reported fewer N-insertions in productive TCRs among donors in an Asian-associated ancestry cluster than the roughly 650-donor mean. In a later analysis, HLA-associated TCR beta chains showed more clonal expansion and lower generation probabilities than non-associated chains that were equally common. A group of highly shared sequence variants was considered likely to be a technical artifact of the sequencing pipeline. Across donors, most TCR sequences were observed very rarely, whereas some public TCRs were present in many individuals. The classifier was reported to diagnose cytomegalovirus status with high specificity and sensitivity in both the original and validation cohorts. Broadly in line with IMGT annotations, most TCR beta V segments showed up in productive rearrangements about 87% or about 30% of the time in an earlier analysis of a few hundred of the donors. A further reported finding was that TCR beta sequences accurately predicted the HLA-A and HLA-B alleles for most subjects in the first cohort.

The CDR3 contains 15 residues, cysteine and phenylalanine counted. Only CDR3 DNA remains: 45 bases, in frame from the first base. CDR1 and CDR2 (LNHDA, SQIVND) derive from the germline V gene (reference sequence). At the junction V is shortened by 7 bases and J by 0 bases, with 10 bases in between. The sample holds a few counts of this clone. This receptor's antigen is unknown. There are no base qualities to consult, and no much larger clone falls within one base. Library generation was performed with the immunoSEQ multiplex PCR assay. A mixture of 60 forward primers for TCR Vbeta segments and 13 reverse primers for TCR Jbeta segments was used in the multiplex PCR. A multiplex PCR assay on genomic DNA amplified the CDR3 region of rearranged TCR beta genes. On the Illumina HiSeq System, the amplified TCR beta libraries were sequenced as 87-base-pair reads. Under the source paper's analysis protocol: A later analysis tallied roughly 78 million unique TCR beta chains across the 666 repertoires, and some 12 million of those chains were shared by two or more donors. Raw reads were error-corrected and collapsed into unique sequences with a nearest-neighbor algorithm that merged closely related sequences to remove PCR and sequencing errors. To assign V, D and J gene segments, CDR3 sequences were aligned to IMGT reference sequences. For a sequence to be retained, at least a six-nucleotide match to both a V gene segment and a J gene segment was required. Rearrangements were classified as productive when the CDR3 lacked stop codons and remained in frame with V and J, and all other rearrangements were classified as non-productive. Following IMGT convention, CDR3 was defined as the stretch from the second conserved V-encoded cysteine up to the conserved J-encoded phenylalanine. Sequences without an unambiguous match to a single V gene segment were excluded from the earlier analysis of 450 to 750 of the donors. An earlier analysis of about 590 of the donors classified V segments as functional when productive rearrangements were above 56.7% and as segregating when the standard deviation between donors was above 5%. A statistical classification framework was built for diagnosing cytomegalovirus status from the catalog of TCR beta chain sequences. V and J gene assignment, in a later analysis, came from comparing TCR nucleotide sequences with IMGT/GENE-DB human TR gene sequences. In a later analysis, CDR3 sequences and most-parsimonious VDJ recombination scenarios were assigned using the TCRdist pipeline. In a later analysis, each TCR beta chain was defined by its CDR3 amino acid sequence together with its V-gene family, and reads lacking a unique V-gene family were excluded. In a later analysis, around 650 highly shared, low-generation-probability nucleotide sequences were removed to address suspected cross-contamination and a sequencing artifact. In a later analysis, a clonal expansion index for each public chain was calculated from normalized within-repertoire ranks of inferred template counts. Generation probabilities in a later analysis came from a VDJ recombination model fitted to out-of-frame rearrangements, and those results were checked against IGoR. A later analysis scored TCR-TCR, TCR-HLA and TCR-CMV co-occurrence with hypergeometric tests, applying a repertoire-size bias correction to TCR pairs. False discovery rates were estimated in a later analysis by permuting HLA or CMV assignments 20 times. In a later analysis, co-occurring TCRs were grouped with DBSCAN, and TCRdist sequence similarity was added when clustering was performed within HLA-allele-positive subsets. Co-occurrence clustering excluded repertoires with fewer than 30,000 or more than 120,000 public chains, plus five with anomalous nucleotide sharing. TCRdb took this table from immuneACCESS and kept in-frame rearrangements with V and J called. Such tables lack part of the clones; where checked against another copy, unresolved V genes explain under half of the gap, and the rest is unexplained. From that table come the V and J calls and clone size; the DNA was used to work out D and trimming. The sample table holds about 180,000 clones, of which around 80% were seen once. The biggest ten clones account for 1.2% to 1.5% of the sample.

The cohort comprised approximately 700 healthy bone marrow donors. At the time of sampling, all cohort members were nominally healthy, though unrecorded immune exposures were likely present. The donor was CMV seropositive and was included in the group of 250 to 350 seropositive cohort members. Each donor provided a peripheral blood sample, and peripheral blood mononuclear cells were used for TCR beta sequencing. Genomic DNA was extracted from the blood cell samples with the Qiagen DNeasy Blood Extraction Kit. The sequence is built from TRBV19 and TRBJ2-6; the D gene identity is not certain. Sample: PBMCs. This sequence originates from a girl aged 10 to 17 in good health and CMV-seropositive. The CDR3 has the sequence CASMAVSSGANVLTF. In nucleotide form, the sequence is TGTGCCAGTATGGCGGTTTCCTCTGGGGCCAACGTCCTGACTTTC.